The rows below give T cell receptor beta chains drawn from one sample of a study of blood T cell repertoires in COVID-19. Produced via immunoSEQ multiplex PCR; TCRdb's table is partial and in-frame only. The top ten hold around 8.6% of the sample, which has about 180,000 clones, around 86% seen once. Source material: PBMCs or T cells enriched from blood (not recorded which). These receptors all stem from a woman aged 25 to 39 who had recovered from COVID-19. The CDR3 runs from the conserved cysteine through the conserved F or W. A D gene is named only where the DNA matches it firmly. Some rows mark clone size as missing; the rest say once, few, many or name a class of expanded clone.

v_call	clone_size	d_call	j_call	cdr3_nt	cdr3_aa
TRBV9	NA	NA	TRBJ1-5	TGTGCCAGCAGCGTTGGTCAGGGGAATCAGCCCCAGCATTTT	CASSVGQGNQPQHF
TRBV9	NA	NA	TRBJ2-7	TGTGCCAGCAGCGTAGAGGAGGGGATGGCCTACGAGCAGTACTTC	CASSVEEGMAYEQYF
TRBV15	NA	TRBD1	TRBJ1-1	TGTGCCACCAGCCTTCCGACAGGGATAAACACTGAAGCTTTCTTT	CATSLPTGINTEAFF
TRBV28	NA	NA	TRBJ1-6	TGTGCCAGCAGTTTATCCCGTCATTTGAGCTCCTATAATTCACCCCTCCACTTT	CASSLSRHLSSYNSPLHF
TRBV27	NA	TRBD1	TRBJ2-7	TGTGCCAGCAGTCCCCGGGACAGGGGCTGGGGGGTGGACGAGCAGTACTTC	CASSPRDRGWGVDEQYF
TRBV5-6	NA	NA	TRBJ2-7	TGTGCCAGCAGCTTGGTGGGACATATGAGCTACGAGCAGTACTTC	CASSLVGHMSYEQYF
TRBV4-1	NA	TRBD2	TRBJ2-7	TGCGCCAGCAGCCAAGCTGCCGGGACTAGCGGAGCCTACGAGCAGTACTTC	CASSQAAGTSGAYEQYF
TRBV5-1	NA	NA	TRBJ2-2	TGCGCCAGCAGCGGGGGGACAGCGAACACCGGGGAGCTGTTTTTT	CASSGGTANTGELFF
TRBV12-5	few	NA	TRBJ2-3	TGTGCTAGTGGTTTGGGGGCGCAGGCAGATACGCAGTATTTT	CASGLGAQADTQYF
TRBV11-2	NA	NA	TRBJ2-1	TGTGCCAGCAGCTTTGCACAGGCAACTCCATATGAGCAGTTCTTC	CASSFAQATPYEQFF
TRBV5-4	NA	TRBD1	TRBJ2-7	TGTGCCAGCTTCCTATTTGGGACAGATGAGCAGTACTTC	CASFLFGTDEQYF
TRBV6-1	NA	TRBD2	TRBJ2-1	TGTGCCAGCAGTGAAGGGACTAGCTGGGATGAGCAGTTCTTC	CASSEGTSWDEQFF
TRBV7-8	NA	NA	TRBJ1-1	TGTGCCAGCAGCATAACCGCGACAGGCAGGGGTGCTGAAGCTTTCTTT	CASSITATGRGAEAFF
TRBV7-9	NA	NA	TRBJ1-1	TGTGCCAGCCTCTTGGGGGGTGAAGCTTTCTTT	CASLLGGEAFF
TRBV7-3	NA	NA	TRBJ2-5	TGTGCCAGCAGCATAAACAGGGAGGAGACCCAGTACTTC	CASSINREETQYF
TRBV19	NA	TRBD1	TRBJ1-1	TGTGCCAGTATAAGACAGGGTAACACTGAAGCTTTCTTT	CASIRQGNTEAFF
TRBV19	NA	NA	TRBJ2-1	TGTGCCAGTAGTATCCTGACTAATTACAATGAGCAGTTCTTC	CASSILTNYNEQFF
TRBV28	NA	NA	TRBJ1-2	TGTGCCAGCAGACCTCCGGGGGGCGTAGGCTACACCTTC	CASRPPGGVGYTF
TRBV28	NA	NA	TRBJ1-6	TGTGCCAGCAGTTTCGGGGGAGGGAATAATTCACCCCTCCACTTT	CASSFGGGNNSPLHF
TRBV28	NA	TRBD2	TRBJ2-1	TGTGCCAGCAGACCCGAGCGGGAGGGCCCGATGGATGAGCAGTTCTTC	CASRPEREGPMDEQFF
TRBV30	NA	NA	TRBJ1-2	TGTGCCTGGAGTGTATTCTTGGGCTTTAACTATGGCTACACCTTC	CAWSVFLGFNYGYTF
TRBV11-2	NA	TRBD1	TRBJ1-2	TGTGCCAGCAGCTCGACAGGGAACTATGGCTACACCTTC	CASSSTGNYGYTF
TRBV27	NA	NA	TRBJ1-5	TGTGCCAGCAGGGGGGCTGGGGCAGGGTCCAATCAGCCCCAGCATTTT	CASRGAGAGSNQPQHF
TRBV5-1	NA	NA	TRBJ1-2	TGCGCCACCCAGCCCTTAGGAGGGACTAACTATGGCTACACCTTC	CATQPLGGTNYGYTF
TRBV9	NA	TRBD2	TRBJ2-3	TGTGCCAGCAGCGAAGTCGGACTAGCGGGAGGGCAAAAAGATACGCAGTATTTT	CASSEVGLAGGQKDTQYF
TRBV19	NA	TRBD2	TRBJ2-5	TGTGCCAGTAGTCTTCCGGGACTAGCGGGAGGCCGTAAAGAGACCCAGTACTTC	CASSLPGLAGGRKETQYF
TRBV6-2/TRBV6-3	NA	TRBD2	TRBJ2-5	TGTGCCAGCAGTTACGATCTGATGGTAGCGGGAGTCGGGGAGACCCAGTACTTC	CASSYDLMVAGVGETQYF
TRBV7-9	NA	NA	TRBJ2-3	TGTGCCAGCAGCCCCCCCCGGGATACGCAGTATTTT	CASSPPRDTQYF
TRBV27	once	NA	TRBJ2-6	TGTGCCAGCAGTAGCGTCTCTGGGGCCAACGTCCTGACTTTC	CASSSVSGANVLTF
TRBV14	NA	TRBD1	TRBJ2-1	TGTGCCAGCAGCCCCTATAGGGGGCAAATGGGGGATGAGCAGTTCTTC	CASSPYRGQMGDEQFF
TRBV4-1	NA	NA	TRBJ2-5	TGCGCCAGCAGTTTGACTTATGCCGGGAGAGTAGAGACCCAGTACTTC	CASSLTYAGRVETQYF
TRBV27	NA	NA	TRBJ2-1	TGTGCCAGCAGTTCGGGCGGGGCGGTGGAGTTCTTC	CASSSGGAVEFF
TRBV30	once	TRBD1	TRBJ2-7	TGTGCCTGGAGTGTAGGGGGCGCTTACGAGCAGTACTTC	CAWSVGGAYEQYF
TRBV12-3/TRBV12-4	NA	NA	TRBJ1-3	TGTGCCAGCAGTTTATTCGGTAGAAACACCATATATTTT	CASSLFGRNTIYF
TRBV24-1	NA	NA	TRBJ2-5	TGTGCCACCAGTGACCACAAACAAGACCAAGAGACCCAGTACTTC	CATSDHKQDQETQYF
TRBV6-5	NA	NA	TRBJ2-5	TGTGCCAGCGGCCCCACAGTAGGAACGGGGGAGACCCAGTACTTC	CASGPTVGTGETQYF
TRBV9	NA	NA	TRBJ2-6	TGTGCCAGCAGCGTCCAGAACTCTGGGGCCAACGTCCTGACTTTC	CASSVQNSGANVLTF
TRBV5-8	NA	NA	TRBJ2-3	TGTGCCAGCAGCTTTGGCAGTAGCACAGATACGCAGTATTTT	CASSFGSSTDTQYF
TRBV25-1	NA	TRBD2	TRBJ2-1	TGTGCCAGCTCTAAACGGGAGGCCTACAATGAGCAGTTCTTC	CASSKREAYNEQFF
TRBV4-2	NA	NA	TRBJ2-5	TGTGCCAGCAGCCAAGGAGAAAACAGGGAACCAGAGACCCAGTACTTC	CASSQGENREPETQYF
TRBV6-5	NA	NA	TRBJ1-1	TGTGCCAGCAGTTACACGGTGAACACTGAAGCTTTCTTT	CASSYTVNTEAFF
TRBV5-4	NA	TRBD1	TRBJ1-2	TGTGCCAGCAGGGCTCGGACAGGGGACTATGGCTACACCTTC	CASRARTGDYGYTF
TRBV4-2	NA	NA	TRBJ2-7	TGTGCCAGCAGCCAAGATCGGACAGTTCCAGGCGAGCAGTACTTC	CASSQDRTVPGEQYF
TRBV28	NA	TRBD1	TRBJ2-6	TGTGCCAGCAGTTTAAACGTGCGTCCAGGGGGCTCTGGGGCCAACGTCCTGACTTTC	CASSLNVRPGGSGANVLTF
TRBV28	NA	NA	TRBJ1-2	TGTGCCAGCACCTCCCTTACAAGCTACACCTTC	CASTSLTSYTF
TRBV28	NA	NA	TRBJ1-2	TGTGCCAGCAGTTCGGGAGGAAGATCACCGTTCATATCGGGTCGGAACAACTATGGCTACACCTTC	CASSSGGRSPFISGRNNYGYTF
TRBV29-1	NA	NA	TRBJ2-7	TGCAGCGTAGAACAGGGTCACGAGCAGTACTTC	CSVEQGHEQYF
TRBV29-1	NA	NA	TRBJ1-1	TGCAGCGTTGGGCTGGGGGGGAGGAACACTGAAGCTTTCTTT	CSVGLGGRNTEAFF
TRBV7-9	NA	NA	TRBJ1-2	TGTGCCAGCAGCATTACAGGGAACTATGGCTACACCTTC	CASSITGNYGYTF
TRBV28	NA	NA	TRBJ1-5	TGTGCCAGCAGTTTTAACGCCGGGAGTCTCTATAGCAATCAGCCCCAGCATTTT	CASSFNAGSLYSNQPQHF
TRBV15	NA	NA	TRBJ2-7	TGTGCCACCAGCAGCGGGACACAGCCCCCCTACGAGCAGTACTTC	CATSSGTQPPYEQYF
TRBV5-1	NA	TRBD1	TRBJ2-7	TGCGCCAGCAGCTACCAACAGGGGGAGCAGTACTTC	CASSYQQGEQYF
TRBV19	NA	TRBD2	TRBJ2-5	TGTGCCAGTAGCGGGAGGAGGGAGACCCAGTACTTC	CASSGRRETQYF
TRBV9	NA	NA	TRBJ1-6	TGTGCCAGCAGCGGCGGGACGGCTCCTTTATATAATTCACCCCTCCACTTT	CASSGGTAPLYNSPLHF
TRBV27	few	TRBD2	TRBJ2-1	TGTGCCAGCAGTCCCAATCTAGCGGTCTCCTACAATGAGCAGTTCTTC	CASSPNLAVSYNEQFF
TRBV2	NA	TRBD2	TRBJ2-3	TGTGCCAGCAGGGATAGGGCTAGCGGGCTCACAGATACGCAGTATTTT	CASRDRASGLTDTQYF
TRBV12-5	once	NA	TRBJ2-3	TGTGCTAGTGGTTTGGACCTACAGGCAACTAGCACAGATACGCAGTATTTT	CASGLDLQATSTDTQYF
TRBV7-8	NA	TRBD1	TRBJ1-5	TGTGCCAGCAGCTCGGGACAGGGGGACCAGCCCCAGCATTTT	CASSSGQGDQPQHF
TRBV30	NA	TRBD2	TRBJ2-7	TGTGCCTGGAGTCGGACTAGCGGGAGGAACGGCGAGCAGTACTTC	CAWSRTSGRNGEQYF